This TCR beta chain stems from a study of shared clonotypes between healthy human individuals. Study outcomes and limitations: Larger estimated richness was generally recorded for naive subsets relative to memory subsets.

Comment on this clone: As yet, its antigen is unknown.

Germline CDR1 reads MDHEN; CDR2 reads SYDVKM. CDR3 size: 13 residues. V lost 8 bases and J lost 0, with 8 bases in between. Only in-frame clones appear in the TCRdb table, and some are missing; sequencing was by immunoSEQ multiplex PCR. The profile shows about 590,000 clones, roughly 96% of them singletons. Cells designated naive CD8 were CD45RO-negative and were positively selected for CCR7, with terminally differentiated effector memory CD45RA+ cells excluded. The gene calls are TRBV28 and TRBJ1-3, with D possibly matching TRBD1 (6 bases). Sequencing used naive CD8+ T cells sorted from blood. The clonotype originates from a woman between 25 and 40 years old in good health. The CDR3: CASGGSSGNTIYF. In DNA form, the CDR3 reads TGTGCCAGCGGGGGCAGCTCTGGAAACACCATATATTTT.